The 12 T cell receptor beta chains below were found in one sample sequenced in a study of cytomegalovirus exposure and HLA in healthy donors. The PCR used 60 Vbeta and 13 Jbeta primers. Some clones are missing from TCRdb's copy, which holds only in-frame ones; the method was immunoSEQ multiplex PCR. The sample holds around 170,000 clones, 75% to 90% seen once. Sequenced: PBMCs. The origin of the receptors is a woman aged 18 to 35 in good health and CMV-seronegative.

The V call is TRBV5-5, the J call TRBJ1-1; 8 bases fit TRBD1. CDR1 is SGHKS and CDR2 is YYEKEE in the germline V gene (reference sequence). Trimming cost V 2 bases and J 4 bases; bases outside gene matches: 7. The CDR3 length is 15 residues. CDR3 DNA sequence: TGTGCCAGCAGCTTTCGAACAGGGGGAGGCACTGAAGCTTTCTTT. This sequence encodes CASSFRTGGGTEAFF.

The chain employs TRBV13 and TRBJ1-3; D is ambiguous. Germline CDR1 reads PRHDT; CDR2 reads FYEKMQ (reference sequence). The germline V and J ends were trimmed by 5 bases and 0 bases, with 17 bases remaining between them. The CDR3 loop spans 17 amino acids. CDR3 DNA: TGTGCCAGCAGCCAACCCTATCCCGCGAGCTCTGGAAACACCATATATTTT. The encoded protein is CASSQPYPASSGNTIYF.

Only a few counts were recorded for this clone. J is TRBJ2-1 and V is TRBV27; 7 nucleotides agree with TRBD2. The CDR3 is 16 residues long. Germline V gene sequence: CDR1 MNHEY, CDR2 SMNVEV (reference sequence). The V and J ends lost 3 bases and 4 bases, in that order; junction bases with no gene match: 9. The CDR3 region is CASSLESGGPYNEQFF. CDR3 nucleotide sequence: TGTGCCAGCAGTTTGGAGTCGGGAGGCCCGTACAATGAGCAGTTCTTC.

The chain is built from TRBV29-1 and TRBJ2-1, with TRBD2 matching over 9 bases. Germline-derived CDR1 and CDR2 are SQVTM and ANQGSEA. This CDR3 contains 16 residues. V was clipped by 0 bases and J by 1 base; unmatched bases: 4. CDR3 loop: CSVEDPTSGSYNEQFF. The CDR3 nucleotides read TGCAGCGTTGAAGATCCGACTAGCGGATCCTACAATGAGCAGTTCTTC.

As concerns this clone: An end of the junction does not agree with germline; a read error may underlie this. The rearrangement joins TRBV7-9 to TRBJ1-1, with TRBD1 matching 8 bases. The germline V gene encodes CDR1 SEHNR and CDR2 FQNEAQ (reference sequence). The CDR3 is 12 amino acids. CDR3 DNA: TGTTCCAGCAGCTACCGGACAGGGGAAGCTTTCTTT. This translates into CSSSYRTGEAFF.

This clone has a single count. The chain is built from TRBV11-2 and TRBJ2-7; 8 nucleotides agree with TRBD2. This CDR3 comprises 16 residues. The germline V gene has CDR1 SGHAT and CDR2 FQNNGV. V lost 5 bases to trimming and J lost 1 base; unmatched junction nucleotides: 10. CDR3 sequence: CASSPPSGGRSYEQYF. DNA of the CDR3: TGTGCCAGCAGCCCCCCCTCGGGCGGGAGGTCCTACGAGCAGTACTTC.

This chain uses TRBV2 with TRBJ2-3, with TRBD1 matching 7 bases. Trimming at V came to 7 bases and at J to 4 bases, leaving 8 bases not matched to a gene. CDR3 length: 14 amino acids. Looked up from germline, CDR1 is SNHLY and CDR2 is FYNNEI. CDR3 coding DNA: TGTGCCAGCAAACTAGGGGGCCCCCCAGATACGCAGTATTTT. It is translated as CASKLGGPPDTQYF.

The chain recombines TRBV15 with TRBJ2-3; 10 positions agree with TRBD2. With V trimmed by 0 bases and J by 4 bases, 7 bases remained unmatched. The CDR3 loop spans 17 amino acids. CDR1 and CDR2 (germline): LNHNV, YYDKDF (reference sequence). CDR3 sequence reads: CATSRDLKRGGPDTQYF. The CDR3 DNA sequence: TGTGCCACCAGCAGAGATCTGAAGCGGGGGGGGCCAGATACGCAGTATTTT. The full variable domain, in which reference TRBV15 and TRBJ2-3 provide the parts outside the CDR3, is DAMVIQNPRYQVTQFGKPVTLSCSQTLNHNVMYWYQQKSSQAPKLLFHYYDKDFNNEADTPDNFQSRRPNTSFCFLDIRSPGLGDTAMYLCATSRDLKRGGPDTQYFGPGTRLTVL.

The J gene is TRBJ1-4, the V gene TRBV5-6; 8 nucleotides match TRBD1. The germline V gene has CDR1 SGHDT and CDR2 YYEEEE. V trimming: 3 bases; J trimming: 8 bases; junction bases outside the gene matches: 6. The CDR3 is 14 residues long. The CDR3 DNA reads TGTGCCAGCAGCTCGACAGGGGCCAGGGAAAAACTGTTTTTT. Translated: CASSSTGAREKLFF.

The genes are TRBV11-3 and TRBJ1-2; 7 bases match TRBD1. The CDR3 length is 12 residues. The ends lost 2 bases at V and 8 bases at J; junction bases unmatched: 2. Germline CDR1 reads SGHNT; CDR2 reads YENEEA. The DNA of the CDR3 is TGTGCCAGCAGCTTAACAGGGGAAGGCTACACCTTC. Translated: CASSLTGEGYTF.

This sequence joins TRBV6-4 and TRBJ1-6, with 8 nucleotides matching TRBD1. The length of the CDR3 is 14 residues. Germline CDR1 reads MRHNA; CDR2 reads SNTAGT. With 6 bases clipped from V and 7 bases from J, the junction kept 5 bases outside the gene matches. CDR3 loop: CASSTGQGNSPLHF. The CDR3 DNA reads as TGTGCCAGCAGCACCGGACAGGGAAATTCACCCCTCCACTTT.

This clone was picked up one time. The CDR3 sequence: CASSWGASGSNYNEQFF. CDR3 sequence (DNA): TGTGCCAGCAGCTGGGGGGCTAGCGGGAGCAACTACAATGAGCAGTTCTTC. V usage is TRBV5-5 and J usage is TRBJ2-1; 10 positions match TRBD2. The junction had 9 bases not matched to a gene; V was cut back by 3 bases and J by 3 bases. Germline lookup yields CDR1 SGHKS and CDR2 YYEKEE (reference sequence). The CDR3 spans 17 residues.